This TCR beta chain was found in a study of Ad26.COV2.S vaccination and SARS-CoV-2 variants. Study summary: Ad26.COV2.S shots went into the muscle once or twice, 56 days apart.

Trimming cost V 4 bases and J 2 bases; bases outside gene matches: 4. Germline V gene lookup returns CDR1 SQVTM and CDR2 ANQGSEA. CDR3 length: 14 residues. The repertoire was sequenced with immunoSEQ multiplex PCR; TCRdb's copy has only in-frame clones and lacks some. The sample lists roughly 410,000 clones, 83% occurring once. This clone came up once. The target antigen is unknown. Treatment of the sample: about 20 received Ad26.COV2.S at low or high dose, single or two shots; about five received placebo; per-sample allocation not given. Collection of samples fell on day 63 after the first vaccine or placebo injection. The sample came from a Boston adult aged 18-55 years. The shot given was an Ad26 vector that makes Wuhan-strain SARS-CoV-2 spike. Notes on the study in general: Post-vaccination spike-specific CD8+ and CD4+ T cell responses reportedly had substantial breadth.

The sample in question was peripheral blood, obtained in a trial of Ad26.COV2.S vaccine versus placebo. This TCR was recovered from a person aged 18 to 59 who received the Ad26.COV2.S COVID-19 vaccine or a placebo. The chain joins TRBV29-1 to TRBJ1-4, with TRBD1 identical over 7 bases. CDR3 in DNA: TGCAGCGTTGCACCAGGGGGGACTAATGAAAAACTGTTTTTT. It is translated as CSVAPGGTNEKLFF. Based on the CDR3 plus reference TRBV29-1 and TRBJ1-4, the full variable domain is SAVISQKPSRDICQRGTSLTIQCQVDSQVTMMFWYRQQPGQSLTLIATANQGSEATYESGFVIDKFPISRPNLTFSTLTVSNMSPEDSSIYLCSVAPGGTNEKLFFGSGTQLSVL.